The 20 T cell receptor beta chains in this list originate from one sample, sequenced in a study of T cells in Graves' hyperthyroidism and ophthalmopathy. There were TCR beta CDR3 regions amplified from RNA transcripts. First-round RT-PCR with HTBI primers amplified the TCR CDR3 region. Using its own MiXCR run on the multiplex PCR reads, TCRdb lists one record per CDR3 protein. The sample lists more than 550,000 distinct CDR3 sequences; nearly 45% were seen once. The sequenced sample consisted of peripheral blood or thyroid tissue (not recorded which). The receptors shown here come from an adult man with Graves' disease, either hyperthyroidism or ophthalmopathy (not recorded which).

A few counts support this clonotype. The rearrangement links TRBV2 to TRBJ1-2; no clear D gene. Germline CDR1 and CDR2: SNHLY and FYNNEI. The CDR3 contains 14 residues. V lost 4 bases and J 5 bases, leaving 14 bases between the germline ends. DNA for the CDR3: TGTGCCAGCAGTGGGGAAACTGGAGCTTATGGCTACACCTTC. Its protein is CASSGETGAYGYTF.

The gene calls are TRBV7-9 and TRBJ2-7; D is undetermined. This CDR3 has 14 residues. V was clipped by 0 bases and J by 0 bases, with 6 bases between them. Germline V CDR1 and CDR2: SEHNR, FQNEAQ (reference sequence). The CDR3 protein is CASSLAVSSYEQYF. The CDR3 DNA is TGTGCCAGCAGCTTAGCGGTTAGCTCCTACGAGCAGTACTTC.

This chain joins TRBV29-1 and TRBJ2-7; the match to TRBD2 covers 11 bases. The CDR3 has 9 amino acids. Germline V lookup: CDR1 SQVTM, CDR2 ANQGSEA. The CDR3 sequence: CSVVTSGTV. The CDR3 nucleotides read TGCAGCGTCGTGACTAGCGGGACTGTA.

This clonotype was detected ten times or more. V and J are TRBV15 and TRBJ2-2; D may correspond to TRBD1 or TRBD2 (5 bases each). V was trimmed by 1 base and J by 6 bases, leaving 6 bases between them. The CDR3 runs 13 residues. CDR1 and CDR2 (germline): LNHNV, YYDKDF (reference sequence). CDR3 in amino acids: CATSRGGAGELFF. The DNA of the CDR3 is TGTGCCACCAGCAGAGGAGGGGCCGGGGAGCTGTTTTTT.

CDR3 loop: CSAIAGFYEQYF. The CDR3 DNA sequence: TGCAGTGCCATAGCGGGATTCTACGAGCAGTACTTC. The V call is TRBV20-1, the J call TRBJ2-7; 8 positions match TRBD2. CDR3 length equals 12 residues. J was trimmed by 3 bases and V by 6 bases; bases with no gene match: 4. CDR1 DFQATT and CDR2 SNEGSKA come from the germline V gene (reference sequence).

This clonotype was picked up many times. This chain connects TRBV6-5 to TRBJ2-7; D possibly matches TRBD1 or TRBD2 (5 bases each). The CDR3 sequence is 12 residues long. V lost 6 bases and J 7 bases, leaving 13 bases between the germline ends. Germline CDR1 is MNHEY and CDR2 is SVGAGI. The CDR3 protein is CASSLHGGEQYF. As DNA, the CDR3 is TGTGCCAGCAGCCTACATGGGGGTGAGCAGTACTTC.

This chain connects TRBV29-1 to TRBJ1-5; TRBD1 might be the D (5 bases). CDR1 SQVTM and CDR2 ANQGSEA come from the germline V gene. The ends were cut back, 8 bases at V and 3 bases at J, with 14 bases in the middle. The CDR3 is 13 amino acids. DNA for the CDR3: TGCAGCCCGGGACTTGGGGCCAATCAGCCCCAGCATTTT. Translating gives CSPGLGANQPQHF.

By frequency in the sample, this clonotype is medium-sized. The rearrangement links TRBV29-1 to TRBJ1-1, with TRBD1 as a possible D gene (5 bases). There are 14 residues in the CDR3. The V gene's germline CDR1 is SQVTM and CDR2 ANQGSEA. This chain's CDR3 is CQTREVGENTEAFF. The CDR3 DNA reads TGCCAAACCCGGGAGGTAGGGGAGAACACTGAAGCTTTCTTT.

This clonotype was observed at least ten times. The rearrangement uses TRBV19 and TRBJ1-4; unclear D gene. Per germline, CDR1 LNHDA and CDR2 SQIVND (reference sequence). The V end was cut by 4 bases, the J end by 4 bases, with 13 bases between. The CDR3 loop spans 15 amino acids. DNA of the CDR3: TGTGCCAGTAGTAACACAGACATCGGTAATGAAAAACTGTTTTTT. Amino acid sequence: CASSNTDIGNEKLFF.

This sequence joins TRBV20-1 and TRBJ1-4; D unclear. V shed 0 bases and J shed 8 bases, with 16 bases lying between them. CDR1 is DFQATT and CDR2 is SNEGSKA in the germline V gene (reference sequence). This CDR3 has 15 amino acids. CDR3 loop: CSAREVGKADEKLFF. Written as DNA, the CDR3 is TGCAGTGCTAGAGAGGTAGGGAAGGCGGACGAAAAACTGTTTTTT.

This clonotype was recorded a few times. The chain joins TRBV2 to TRBJ1-5, with D maybe TRBD1 (6 bases). With 9 bases removed from V and 4 bases from J, the gap between germline ends came to 16 bases. There are 14 residues in the CDR3. Germline values: CDR1 SNHLY, CDR2 FYNNEI. DNA for the CDR3: TGTGCCAGTAGATCACAGGGCCTTAATCAGCCCCAGCATTTT. As protein: CASRSQGLNQPQHF.

About this clonotype itself: This could be a read error, since a much larger clone is one nucleotide away. This chain joins TRBV24-1 and TRBJ2-7; D is uncertain. Deletions cut 7 bases from V and 2 bases from J, with 14 bases between. The V gene's germline CDR1 is KGHDR and CDR2 SFDVKD. This CDR3 spans 14 amino acids. The DNA for the CDR3 is TGTGCCACCAGAAGGGCCCCCCTCCCCTACGAGCAGTACTTC. Translated: CATRRAPLPYEQYF.

A few counts support this clonotype. The chain combines TRBV7-9 with TRBJ2-7, with 8 bases that match TRBD2. This CDR3 has 17 amino acids. From germline, CDR1 is SEHNR and CDR2 FQNEAQ (reference sequence). Losses at the gene ends were 1 base for V and 2 bases for J; bases not matched to a gene: 10. The CDR3 DNA is TGTGCCAGCAGCTTAGACGGCGGGGGGACTTACACCTACGAGCAGTACTTC. Protein product: CASSLDGGGTYTYEQYF.

This clonotype has more than one count but fewer than ten. The chain has TRBV2 and TRBJ1-1, with 12 bases aligning to TRBD1. The CDR3 is 13 amino acids. CDR1 is SNHLY and CDR2 is FYNNEI in the germline V gene. Unmatched junction bases numbered 1, after V lost 7 bases and J lost 4 bases. As DNA, the CDR3 is TGTGCCAGCACGGGACAGGGGGCCACTGAAGCTTTCTTT. It specifies CASTGQGATEAFF.

Only a few counts were recorded for this clonotype. The chain has TRBV7-2 and TRBJ1-5; weak D call: TRBD1 (6 bases). Germline V lookup: CDR1 SGHTA, CDR2 FQGNSA. CDR3 length: 17 amino acids. Between the trimmed V and J ends, which lost 5 bases and 0 bases, there was a span of 17 bases. CDR3 nucleotide sequence: TGTGCCAGCAGCCAACAATGGACAGCTTATAGCAATCAGCCCCAGCATTTT. Amino acid sequence: CASSQQWTAYSNQPQHF.

This chain uses TRBV24-1 with TRBJ1-5; D is possibly TRBD1 (5 bases). CDR3 length: 15 amino acids. V was pared by 5 bases and J by 11 bases, with 21 bases between. From germline, CDR1 is KGHDR and CDR2 SFDVKD. The CDR3 DNA reads as TGTGCCACCAGTGCCCTTCAAGGGGACGTCGAGACCCAGCATTTT. Translating it yields CATSALQGDVETQHF.

This clonotype appeared once. The chain links TRBV10-3 to TRBJ1-2; D ambiguous. This CDR3 has 13 residues. Germline V CDR1 and CDR2: ENHRY, SYGVKD. Trimming removed 2 bases at V and 5 bases at J, with 9 bases between. CDR3 nucleotide sequence: TGTGCCATCAGTGAGGGGAGCTGGTATGGCTACACCTTC. Translated: CAISEGSWYGYTF.

Only a few counts were recorded for this clonotype. This chain links TRBV24-1 with TRBJ2-3; no clear D gene. Trimming shortened V by 5 bases and J by 1 base, and 12 bases separated the two germline ends. Germline lookup yields CDR1 KGHDR and CDR2 SFDVKD. CDR3 length: 15 residues. The CDR3 loop reads CATSGPEVGTDTQYF. The CDR3 DNA reads TGTGCCACCAGTGGACCGGAAGTTGGCACAGATACGCAGTATTTT.

This clonotype was counted at least ten times. The rearrangement uses TRBV7-9 and TRBJ1-2; unclear D gene. The V end lost 2 bases, the J end lost 0 bases, and 10 bases lay between the germline ends. Germline V gene lookup returns CDR1 SEHNR and CDR2 FQNEAQ (reference sequence). The CDR3 sequence is 15 residues long. Written as DNA, the CDR3 is TGTGCCAGCAGCTTATCGGCCCTCTCTAACTATGGCTACACCTTC. This translates into CASSLSALSNYGYTF.

This rearrangement joins TRBV7-1 to TRBJ2-5; 15 positions agree with TRBD2. TRBV7-1 is classed as an ORF, of uncertain function. The junction had 7 bases not matched to a gene; V was cut back by 3 bases and J by 2 bases. The CDR3 runs 18 residues. The CDR3 coding sequence is TGTGCCAGCAGCTCTTCTCCGGGACTAGCGGGGGGACAAGAGACCCAGTACTTC. Protein sequence: CASSSSPGLAGGQETQYF.